A selection of T cell receptor beta chains follows, all from one sample in a study of shared clonotypes between healthy human individuals. Only in-frame clones appear in the TCRdb table, and some are missing; sequencing was by immunoSEQ multiplex PCR. The data show approximately 2.5 million clones, approximately 94% seen once. The specimen was naive CD4+ T cells sorted from blood. The receptors come from a man aged 18-30 years in good health. CDR3s include the opening cysteine and the closing phenylalanine or tryptophan. The D gene is left open where the match is weak. Size values are once, few and many counts, or a class for expanded clones, and some rows have none.

13	once	TRBV6-1	TRBD1	TRBJ2-3	CASKGTVFDTQYF	TGTGCCAGCAAAGGGACAGTTTTCGATACGCAGTATTTT
18	NA	TRBV9	NA	TRBJ1-3	CASSVATGRTLSGNTIYF	TGTGCCAGCAGCGTAGCTACGGGGAGGACCCTCTCTGGAAACACCATATATTTT
16	NA	TRBV5-1	NA	TRBJ2-1	CASSLAGGGDYNEQFF	TGCGCCAGCAGCTTGGCTGGCGGGGGCGACTACAATGAGCAGTTCTTC
14	NA	TRBV4-1	NA	TRBJ2-7	CASSQVSGNYEQYF	TGCGCCAGCAGCCAAGTTTCAGGGAACTACGAGCAGTACTTC
15	NA	TRBV10-2	TRBD1	TRBJ2-2	CASSFGQGTTGELFF	TGCGCCAGCAGTTTTGGACAGGGGACAACCGGGGAGCTGTTTTTT
15	NA	TRBV10-3	TRBD1	TRBJ2-7	CAISRGTGVPYEQYF	TGTGCCATCAGTAGGGGGACAGGGGTACCCTACGAGCAGTACTTC
21	NA	TRBV28	TRBD1	TRBJ2-1	CASSSRRGTGDTLSSYNEQFF	TGTGCCAGCAGTTCCCGCCGCGGGACAGGGGATACTTTGAGCTCCTACAATGAGCAGTTCTTC
13	NA	TRBV6-5	NA	TRBJ1-2	CASSPGAYYGYTF	TGTGCCAGCAGTCCCGGGGCCTACTATGGCTACACCTTC
14	NA	TRBV7-2	NA	TRBJ2-2	CASSRNRVTGELFF	TGTGCCAGCAGCCGTAACAGGGTGACCGGGGAGCTGTTTTTT
15	NA	TRBV10-1	TRBD1	TRBJ2-1	CASSGGTGVLNEQFF	TGCGCCAGCAGTGGGGGGACAGGGGTCCTCAATGAGCAGTTCTTC
14	NA	TRBV5-1	NA	TRBJ2-3	CASSRTSAADTQYF	TGCGCCAGCAGCCGGACCTCGGCAGCAGATACGCAGTATTTT
13	NA	TRBV6-5	NA	TRBJ1-1	CASSYSRHLEAFF	TGTGCCAGCAGTTACTCACGACACCTTGAAGCTTTCTTT
16	NA	TRBV6-5	NA	TRBJ2-3	CASSYSSAQLIDTQYF	TGTGCCAGCAGTTACTCGTCGGCGCAGTTGATTGATACGCAGTATTTT
13	NA	TRBV6-1	NA	TRBJ1-1	CASSAPLYTEAFF	TGTGCCAGCAGTGCCCCCCTATACACTGAAGCTTTCTTT
10	NA	TRBV20-1	NA	TRBJ2-3	CSAFTDTQYF	TGCAGTGCTTTCACAGATACGCAGTATTTT
14	NA	TRBV19	TRBD1	TRBJ1-6	CASRWGQGNSPLHF	TGTGCCAGTAGATGGGGACAGGGGAATTCACCCCTCCACTTT
15	NA	TRBV7-6	NA	TRBJ2-5	CASSLAGSILETQYF	TGTGCCAGCAGCTTAGCGGGATCAATCCTAGAGACCCAGTACTTC
16	NA	TRBV12-5	TRBD1	TRBJ1-3	CASDKTGQGTGNTIYF	TGTGCTAGTGATAAGACGGGACAGGGTACTGGAAACACCATATATTTT
11	NA	TRBV29-1	NA	TRBJ2-5	CSVGEGETQYF	TGCAGCGTGGGCGAGGGAGAGACCCAGTACTTC
11	NA	TRBV7-4	NA	TRBJ2-7	CASSRSYEQYF	TGTGCCAGCAGTCGTTCCTACGAGCAGTACTTC
15	once	TRBV6-1	NA	TRBJ2-3	CASSPTGGATDTQYF	TGTGCCAGCAGCCCCACCGGGGGCGCGACAGATACGCAGTATTTT
15	NA	TRBV9	NA	TRBJ1-5	CASLQKGYSNQPQHF	TGTGCCAGTCTTCAAAAGGGATATAGCAATCAGCCCCAGCATTTT
11	few	TRBV29-1	TRBD1	TRBJ1-1	CSSWTGTEAFF	TGCAGCTCGTGGACAGGAACTGAAGCTTTCTTT
15	NA	TRBV19	TRBD1	TRBJ1-6	CASSMEGAGNSPLHF	TGTGCCAGTAGTATGGAGGGGGCCGGGAATTCACCCCTCCACTTT
13	NA	TRBV30	TRBD1	TRBJ1-4	CAWSPGGREKLFF	TGTGCCTGGAGTCCAGGGGGCAGGGAAAAACTGTTTTTT
15	NA	TRBV5-6	TRBD2	TRBJ2-7	CASSSFTSGGYEQYF	TGTGCCAGCAGCTCCTTTACTAGCGGGGGTTACGAGCAGTACTTC
13	NA	TRBV11-3	NA	TRBJ1-1	CASSLGENTEAFF	TGTGCCAGCAGCTTAGGTGAAAACACTGAAGCTTTCTTT
17	NA	TRBV5-1	TRBD1	TRBJ1-6	CASSLAAGQGLNSPLHF	TGCGCCAGCAGCTTGGCCGCGGGACAGGGCCTAAATTCACCCCTCCACTTT
18	NA	TRBV2	NA	TRBJ2-1	CASTPQGASSGSKNEQFF	TGTGCCAGCACTCCACAGGGGGCGTCTAGCGGGAGTAAAAATGAGCAGTTCTTC
15	NA	TRBV11-2	NA	TRBJ2-7	CASSLVFSGIYEQYF	TGTGCCAGCAGCTTAGTTTTTAGCGGAATCTACGAGCAGTACTTC
13	NA	TRBV7-3	NA	TRBJ1-1	CASSSQGPTEAFF	TGTGCCAGCAGCTCTCAGGGCCCCACTGAAGCTTTCTTT
12	NA	TRBV30	TRBD1	TRBJ2-3	CAWSQQGSTQYF	TGTGCCTGGAGTCAACAGGGGAGTACGCAGTATTTT
14	NA	TRBV5-1	NA	TRBJ1-1	CASSRPGPGTEAFF	TGCGCCAGCAGCAGACCGGGGCCGGGCACTGAAGCTTTCTTT
11	once	TRBV20-1	TRBD1	TRBJ2-5	CSPDRGETQYF	TGCAGTCCCGACAGGGGGGAGACCCAGTACTTC
16	NA	TRBV5-1	NA	TRBJ2-6	CASGSWGVAGANVLTF	TGCGCCAGCGGGTCGTGGGGGGTTGCCGGGGCCAACGTCCTGACTTTC
15	NA	TRBV5-8	TRBD2	TRBJ2-3	CASSIPGLATDTQYF	TGTGCCAGCAGCATACCGGGACTAGCGACAGATACGCAGTATTTT
12	NA	TRBV29-1	NA	TRBJ2-1	CSVESLTSEQFF	TGCAGCGTGGAAAGCCTGACAAGTGAGCAGTTCTTC
14	NA	TRBV4-1	NA	TRBJ1-2	CASSPTQSAYGYTF	TGCGCCAGCAGCCCGACTCAAAGCGCCTATGGCTACACCTTC
13	NA	TRBV10-2	NA	TRBJ2-5	CASSDWTLGAQYF	TGCGCCAGCAGTGACTGGACCCTGGGGGCCCAGTACTTC
13	NA	TRBV6-5	NA	TRBJ2-7	CASSRGGKYEQYF	TGTGCCAGCAGTAGGGGTGGCAAATACGAGCAGTACTTC